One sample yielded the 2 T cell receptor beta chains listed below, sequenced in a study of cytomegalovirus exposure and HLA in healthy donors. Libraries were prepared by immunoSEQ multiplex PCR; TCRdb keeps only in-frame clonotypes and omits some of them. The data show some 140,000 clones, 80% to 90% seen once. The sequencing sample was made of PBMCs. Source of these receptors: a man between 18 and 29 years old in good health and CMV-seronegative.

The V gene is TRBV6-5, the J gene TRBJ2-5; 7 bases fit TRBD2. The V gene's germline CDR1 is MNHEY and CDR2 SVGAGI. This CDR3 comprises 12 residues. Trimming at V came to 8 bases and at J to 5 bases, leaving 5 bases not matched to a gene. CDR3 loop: CASGEGRETQYF. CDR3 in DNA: TGTGCCAGCGGGGAGGGGCGGGAGACCCAGTACTTC.

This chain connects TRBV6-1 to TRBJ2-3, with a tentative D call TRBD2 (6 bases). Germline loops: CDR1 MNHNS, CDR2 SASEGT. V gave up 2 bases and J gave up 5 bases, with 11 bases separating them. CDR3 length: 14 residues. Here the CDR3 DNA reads TGTGCCAGCAGTGAAAGCGGGCCGCGAGATACGCAGTATTTT. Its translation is CASSESGPRDTQYF.